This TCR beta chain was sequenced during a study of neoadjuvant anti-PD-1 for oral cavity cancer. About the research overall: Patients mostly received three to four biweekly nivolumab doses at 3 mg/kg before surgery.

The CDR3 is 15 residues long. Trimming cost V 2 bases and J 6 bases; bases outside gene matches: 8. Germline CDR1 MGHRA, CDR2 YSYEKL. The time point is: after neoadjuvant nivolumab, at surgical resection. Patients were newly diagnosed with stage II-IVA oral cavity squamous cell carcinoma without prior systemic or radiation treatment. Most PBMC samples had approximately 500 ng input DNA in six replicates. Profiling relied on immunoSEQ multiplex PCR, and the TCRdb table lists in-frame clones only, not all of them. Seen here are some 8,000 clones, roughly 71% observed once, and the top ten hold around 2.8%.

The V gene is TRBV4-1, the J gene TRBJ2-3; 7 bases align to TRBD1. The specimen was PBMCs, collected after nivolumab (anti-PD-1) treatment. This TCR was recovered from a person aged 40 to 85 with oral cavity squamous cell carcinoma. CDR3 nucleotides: TGCGCCAGCAGCCAATTGACAGGGAACGGCGATACGCAGTATTTT. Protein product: CASSQLTGNGDTQYF.